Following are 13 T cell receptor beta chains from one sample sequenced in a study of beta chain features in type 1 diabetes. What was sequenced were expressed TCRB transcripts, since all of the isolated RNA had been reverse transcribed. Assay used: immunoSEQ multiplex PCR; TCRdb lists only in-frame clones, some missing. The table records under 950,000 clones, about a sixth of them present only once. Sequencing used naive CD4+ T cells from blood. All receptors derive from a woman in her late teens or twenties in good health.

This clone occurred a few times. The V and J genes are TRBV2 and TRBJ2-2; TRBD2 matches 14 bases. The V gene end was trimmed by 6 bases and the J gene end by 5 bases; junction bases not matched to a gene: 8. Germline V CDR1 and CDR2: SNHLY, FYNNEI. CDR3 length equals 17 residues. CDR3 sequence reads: CASRRGLAGAGTGELFF. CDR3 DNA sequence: TGTGCCAGCAGACGGGGACTAGCGGGAGCGGGTACCGGGGAGCTGTTTTTT.

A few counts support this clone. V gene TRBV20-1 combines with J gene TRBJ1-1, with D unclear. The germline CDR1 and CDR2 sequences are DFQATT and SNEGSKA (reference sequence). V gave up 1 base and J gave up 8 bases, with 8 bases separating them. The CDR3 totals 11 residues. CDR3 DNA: TGCAGTGCTAGAGTCGTCAACGAAGCTTTCTTT. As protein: CSARVVNEAFF.

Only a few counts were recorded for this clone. CDR3 region: CASARGGTGPYQETQYF. The CDR3 region has the DNA TGTGCCAGCGCGCGGGGGGGGACAGGGCCGTACCAAGAGACCCAGTACTTC. The chain combines TRBV5-4 with TRBJ2-5, with D possibly being TRBD1 or TRBD2 (9 bases each). Germline V gene lookup returns CDR1 SGHNT and CDR2 YYREEE (reference sequence). CDR3 size: 17 residues. Trimming removed 7 bases at V and 0 bases at J, with 22 bases between.

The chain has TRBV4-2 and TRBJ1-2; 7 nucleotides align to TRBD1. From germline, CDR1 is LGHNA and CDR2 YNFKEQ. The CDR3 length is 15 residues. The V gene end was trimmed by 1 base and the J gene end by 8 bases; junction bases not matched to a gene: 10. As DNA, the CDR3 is TGTGCCAGCAGCCAAGTCTTGGACAGGAGATTGGGCTACACCTTC. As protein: CASSQVLDRRLGYTF.

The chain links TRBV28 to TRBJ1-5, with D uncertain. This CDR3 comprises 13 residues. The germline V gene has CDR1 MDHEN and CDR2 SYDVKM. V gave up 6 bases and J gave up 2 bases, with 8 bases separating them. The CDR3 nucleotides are TGTGCCAGCAGCAGAACGGGCAATCAGCCCCAGCATTTT. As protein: CASSRTGNQPQHF.

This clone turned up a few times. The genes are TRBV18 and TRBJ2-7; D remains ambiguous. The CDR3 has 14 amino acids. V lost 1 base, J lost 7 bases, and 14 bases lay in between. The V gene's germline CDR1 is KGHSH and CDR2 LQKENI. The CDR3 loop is CASSPRHSPTEQYF. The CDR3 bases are TGTGCCAGCTCACCACGTCACAGTCCTACGGAGCAGTACTTC.

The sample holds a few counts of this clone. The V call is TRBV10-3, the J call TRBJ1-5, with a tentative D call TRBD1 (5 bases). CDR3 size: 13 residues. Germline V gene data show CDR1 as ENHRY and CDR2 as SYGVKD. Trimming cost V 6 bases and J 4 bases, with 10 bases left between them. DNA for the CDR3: TGTGCCATCAGAGGGACCGAGAATCAGCCCCAGCATTTT. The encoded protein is CAIRGTENQPQHF.

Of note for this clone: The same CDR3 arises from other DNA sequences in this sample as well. This chain's CDR3 is CASSPRQGNYGYTF. CDR3 in DNA: TGTGCCAGCAGCCCCCGACAGGGAAACTATGGCTACACCTTC. The chain is built from TRBV9 and TRBJ1-2; 7 bases agree with TRBD1. Germline-derived CDR1 and CDR2 are SGDLS and YYNGEE. The CDR3 is 14 residues long. The J segment lost 2 bases and the V segment lost 4 bases, leaving 5 bases of the junction unmatched. Together with reference TRBV9 and TRBJ1-2, the CDR3 gives the full variable domain: DSGVTQTPKHLITATGQRVTLRCSPRSGDLSVYWYQQSLDQGLQFLIQYYNGEERAKGNILERFSAQQFPDLHSELNLSSLELGDSALYFCASSPRQGNYGYTFGSGTRLTVV.

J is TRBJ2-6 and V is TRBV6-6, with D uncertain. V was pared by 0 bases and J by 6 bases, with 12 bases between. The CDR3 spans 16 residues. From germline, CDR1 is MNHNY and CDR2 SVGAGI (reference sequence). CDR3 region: CASSYSRRAEANVLTF. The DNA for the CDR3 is TGTGCCAGCAGTTACTCTCGAAGGGCAGAGGCCAACGTCCTGACTTTC.

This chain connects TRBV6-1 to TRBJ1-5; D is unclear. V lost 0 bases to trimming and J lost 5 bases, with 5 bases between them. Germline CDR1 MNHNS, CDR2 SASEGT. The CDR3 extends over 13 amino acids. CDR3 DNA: TGTGCCAGCAGTGAAGCAGGGTATCAGCCCCAGCATTTT. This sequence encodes CASSEAGYQPQHF.

CDR3 sequence (DNA): TGTGCCAGCAGCGTAGGATTTGGGGGGACAGGGTACCAAGAGACCCAGTACTTC. It specifies CASSVGFGGTGYQETQYF. This sequence joins TRBV9 and TRBJ2-5; 9 nucleotides line up with TRBD1. CDR1 is SGDLS, CDR2 YYNGEE, per germline. J lost 0 bases, V lost 0 bases, and 9 bases had no gene match. CDR3 length: 18 amino acids.

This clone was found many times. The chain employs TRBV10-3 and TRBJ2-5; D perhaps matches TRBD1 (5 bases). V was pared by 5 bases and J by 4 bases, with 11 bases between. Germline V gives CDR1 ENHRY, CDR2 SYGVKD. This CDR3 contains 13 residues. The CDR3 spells CAISKEQGETQYF. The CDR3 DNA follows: TGTGCCATCAGTAAGGAGCAGGGAGAGACCCAGTACTTC.

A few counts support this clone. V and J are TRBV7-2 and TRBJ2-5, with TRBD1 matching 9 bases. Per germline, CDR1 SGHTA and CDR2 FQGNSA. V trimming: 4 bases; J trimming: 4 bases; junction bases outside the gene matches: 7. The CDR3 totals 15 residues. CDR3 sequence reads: CASSSHRGRLETQYF. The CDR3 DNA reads TGTGCCAGCAGCTCCCACAGGGGGCGCTTAGAGACCCAGTACTTC.